This entry concerns a single T cell receptor (beta chain). Its cognate antigen is unknown. The PCR employed 60 Vbeta primers together with 13 Jbeta primers. The assay was immunoSEQ multiplex PCR, and TCRdb's table has in-frame clones only and misses some. The table counts tens of thousands of clones; 0.58% lies in the top ten. Germline values: CDR1 SGHRS, CDR2 YFSETQ. CDR3 length: 15 residues. V dropped 5 bases and J dropped 0 bases, with 14 bases sitting between them. The data are from a study of cytomegalovirus exposure and HLA in healthy donors. General study results and limits: An apparent linkage of common viral pathogens to several of the most significant clusters emerged in a later analysis. The study reported that TCR beta sequences accurately predicted HLA-A and HLA-B alleles in most subjects.

The V call is TRBV5-1, the J call TRBJ1-2, with a tentative D call TRBD1 (5 bases). The source of this sequence is a man aged 45 to 65 in good health and CMV-seronegative. The sample consisted of PBMCs. This chain's CDR3 is CASRALRGPNYGYTF. CDR3 coding DNA: TGCGCCAGCAGAGCCCTTAGGGGTCCTAACTATGGCTACACCTTC.